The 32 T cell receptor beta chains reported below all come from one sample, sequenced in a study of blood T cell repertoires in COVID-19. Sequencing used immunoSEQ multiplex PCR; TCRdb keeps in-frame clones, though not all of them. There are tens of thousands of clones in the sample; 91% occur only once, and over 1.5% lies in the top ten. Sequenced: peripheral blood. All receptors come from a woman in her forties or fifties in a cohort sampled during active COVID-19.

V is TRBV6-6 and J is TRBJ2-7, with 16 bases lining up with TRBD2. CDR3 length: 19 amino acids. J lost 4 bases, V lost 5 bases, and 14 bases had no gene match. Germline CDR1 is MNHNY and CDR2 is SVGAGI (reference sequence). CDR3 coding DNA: TGTGCCAGCAGTCCAACGGTCCCGGGACTAGCGGGAGGGCCGTACGAGCAGTACTTC. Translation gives CASSPTVPGLAGGPYEQYF.

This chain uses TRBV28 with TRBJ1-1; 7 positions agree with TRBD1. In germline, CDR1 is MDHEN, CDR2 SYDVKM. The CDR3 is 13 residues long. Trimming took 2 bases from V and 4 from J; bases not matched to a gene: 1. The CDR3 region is CASSLQGGTEAFF. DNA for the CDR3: TGTGCCAGCAGTTTACAGGGGGGCACTGAAGCTTTCTTT.

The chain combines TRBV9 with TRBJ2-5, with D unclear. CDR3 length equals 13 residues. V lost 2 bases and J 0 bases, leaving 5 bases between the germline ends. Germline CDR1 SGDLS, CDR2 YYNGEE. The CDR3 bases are TGTGCCAGCAGCGTCAGCGACCAAGAGACCCAGTACTTC. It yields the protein CASSVSDQETQYF. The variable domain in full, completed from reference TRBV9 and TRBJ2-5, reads DSGVTQTPKHLITATGQRVTLRCSPRSGDLSVYWYQQSLDQGLQFLIQYYNGEERAKGNILERFSAQQFPDLHSELNLSSLELGDSALYFCASSVSDQETQYFGPGTRLLVL.

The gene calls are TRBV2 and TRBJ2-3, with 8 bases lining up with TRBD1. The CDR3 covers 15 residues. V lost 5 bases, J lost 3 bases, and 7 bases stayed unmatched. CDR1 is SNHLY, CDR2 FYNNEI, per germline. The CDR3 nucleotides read TGTGCCAGCAGTTTGGGGACAGGAAGAACAGATACGCAGTATTTT. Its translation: CASSLGTGRTDTQYF.

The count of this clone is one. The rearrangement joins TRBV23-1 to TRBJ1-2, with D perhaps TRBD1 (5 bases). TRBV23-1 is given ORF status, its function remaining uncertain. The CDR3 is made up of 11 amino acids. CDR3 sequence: CRQLANYGYTF. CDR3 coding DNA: TGCCGACAGCTAGCTAACTATGGCTACACCTTC.

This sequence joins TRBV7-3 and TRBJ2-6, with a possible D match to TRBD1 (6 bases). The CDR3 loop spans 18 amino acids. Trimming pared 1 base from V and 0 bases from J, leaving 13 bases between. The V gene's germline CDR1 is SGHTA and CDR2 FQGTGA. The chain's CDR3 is CASSLKTGTLSGANVLTF. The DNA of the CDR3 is TGTGCCAGCAGCTTAAAAACAGGGACCCTCTCTGGGGCCAACGTCCTGACTTTC.

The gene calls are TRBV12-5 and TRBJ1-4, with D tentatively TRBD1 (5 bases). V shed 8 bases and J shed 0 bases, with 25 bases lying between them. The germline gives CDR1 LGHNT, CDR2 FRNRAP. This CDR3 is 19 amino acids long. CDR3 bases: TGTGCTAGTTCCCCCGCCGCCGCGGGGCCAATACCAACTAATGAAAAACTGTTTTTT. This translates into CASSPAAAGPIPTNEKLFF.

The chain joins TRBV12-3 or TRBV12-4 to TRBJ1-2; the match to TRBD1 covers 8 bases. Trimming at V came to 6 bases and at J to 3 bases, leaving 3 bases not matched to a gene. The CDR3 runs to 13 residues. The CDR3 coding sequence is TGTGCCAGCAGGTCACAGGGGGACTATGGCTACACCTTC. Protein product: CASRSQGDYGYTF.

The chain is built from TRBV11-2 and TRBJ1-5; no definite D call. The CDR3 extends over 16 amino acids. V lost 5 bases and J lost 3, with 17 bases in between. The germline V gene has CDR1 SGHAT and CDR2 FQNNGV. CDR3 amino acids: CASSPEAGLDNQPQHF. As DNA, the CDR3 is TGTGCCAGCAGCCCGGAGGCCGGGTTGGACAATCAGCCCCAGCATTTT.

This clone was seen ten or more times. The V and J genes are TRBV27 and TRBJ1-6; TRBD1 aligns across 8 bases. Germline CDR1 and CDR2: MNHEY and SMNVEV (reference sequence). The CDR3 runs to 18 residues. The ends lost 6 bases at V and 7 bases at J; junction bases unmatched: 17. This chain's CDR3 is CASRLQGDPLSGNSPLHF. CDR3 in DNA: TGTGCCAGCAGACTACAGGGGGACCCACTATCTGGAAATTCACCCCTCCACTTT.

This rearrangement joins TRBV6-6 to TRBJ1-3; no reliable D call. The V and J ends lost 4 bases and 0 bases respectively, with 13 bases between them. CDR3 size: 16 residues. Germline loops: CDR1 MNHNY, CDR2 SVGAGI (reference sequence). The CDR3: CASSFPPWASGNTIYF. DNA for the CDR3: TGTGCCAGCAGTTTCCCGCCCTGGGCCTCTGGAAACACCATATATTTT.

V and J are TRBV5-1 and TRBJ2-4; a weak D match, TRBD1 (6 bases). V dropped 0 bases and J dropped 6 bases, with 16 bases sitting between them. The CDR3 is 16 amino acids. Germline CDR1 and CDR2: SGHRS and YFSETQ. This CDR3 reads CASSLEGQGLGNIQYF. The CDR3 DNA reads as TGCGCCAGCAGCTTGGAAGGGCAGGGGCTAGGAAACATTCAGTACTTC.

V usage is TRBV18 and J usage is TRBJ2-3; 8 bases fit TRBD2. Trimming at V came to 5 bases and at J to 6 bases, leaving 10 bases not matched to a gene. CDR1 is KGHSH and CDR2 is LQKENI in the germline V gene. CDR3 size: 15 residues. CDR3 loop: CASSNGAGGEDTQYF. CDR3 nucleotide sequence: TGTGCCAGCTCAAACGGTGCGGGGGGAGAGGATACGCAGTATTTT.

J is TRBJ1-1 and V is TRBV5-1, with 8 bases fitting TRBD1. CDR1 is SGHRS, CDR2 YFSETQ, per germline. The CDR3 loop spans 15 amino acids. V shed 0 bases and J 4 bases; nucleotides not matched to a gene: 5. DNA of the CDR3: TGCGCCAGCAGCTTGGCAGGGGGCGTGCGCACTGAAGCTTTCTTT. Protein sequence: CASSLAGGVRTEAFF.

Here the CDR3 DNA reads TGCGCCAGCAGCCCCCGGACAGATTTAGCCAAAAACATTCAGTACTTC. Translation: CASSPRTDLAKNIQYF. V and J are TRBV4-1 and TRBJ2-4; D perhaps matches TRBD1 (6 bases). This CDR3 has 16 amino acids. V lost 4 bases and J 0 bases, leaving 13 bases between the germline ends. Germline CDR1 reads MGHRA; CDR2 reads YSYEKL.

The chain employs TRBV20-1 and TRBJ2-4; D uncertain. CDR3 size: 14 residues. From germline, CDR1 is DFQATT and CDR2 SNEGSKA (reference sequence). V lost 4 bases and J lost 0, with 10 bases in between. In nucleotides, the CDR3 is TGCAGTGCTAATGAACCAGTAGCCAAAAACATTCAGTACTTC. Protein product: CSANEPVAKNIQYF.

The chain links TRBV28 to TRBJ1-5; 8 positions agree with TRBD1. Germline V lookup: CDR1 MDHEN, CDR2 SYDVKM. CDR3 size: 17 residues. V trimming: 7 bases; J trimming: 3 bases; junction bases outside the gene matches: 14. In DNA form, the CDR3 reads TGTGCCAGCACCCCCCGAGGACAGGGCGCTTTCAATCAGCCCCAGCATTTT. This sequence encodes CASTPRGQGAFNQPQHF.

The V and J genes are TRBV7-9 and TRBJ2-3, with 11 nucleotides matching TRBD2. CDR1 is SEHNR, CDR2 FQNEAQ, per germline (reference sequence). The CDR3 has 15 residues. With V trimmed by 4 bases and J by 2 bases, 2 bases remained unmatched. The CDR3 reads CASSSGLAVTDTQYF. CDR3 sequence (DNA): TGTGCCAGCAGCTCGGGACTAGCGGTCACAGATACGCAGTATTTT.

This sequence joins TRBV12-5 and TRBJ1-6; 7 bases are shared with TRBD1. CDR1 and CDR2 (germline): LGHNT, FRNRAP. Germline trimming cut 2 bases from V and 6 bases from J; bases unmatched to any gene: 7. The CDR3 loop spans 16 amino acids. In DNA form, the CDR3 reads TGTGCTAGTGGTTTGAGACAGGGCTTGGTTAATTCACCCCTCCACTTT. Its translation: CASGLRQGLVNSPLHF.

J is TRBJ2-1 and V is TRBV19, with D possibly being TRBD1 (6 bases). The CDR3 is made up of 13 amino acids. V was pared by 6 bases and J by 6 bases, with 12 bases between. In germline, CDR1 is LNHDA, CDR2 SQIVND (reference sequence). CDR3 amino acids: CASRYRVSNEQFF. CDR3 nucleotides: TGTGCCAGTAGATACAGGGTTTCCAATGAGCAGTTCTTC.

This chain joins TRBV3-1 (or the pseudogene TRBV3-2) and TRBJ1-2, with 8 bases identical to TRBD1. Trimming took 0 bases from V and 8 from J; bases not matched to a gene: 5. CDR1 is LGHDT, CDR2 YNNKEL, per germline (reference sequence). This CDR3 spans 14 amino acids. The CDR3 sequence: CASSQDRGLSGYTF. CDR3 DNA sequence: TGTGCCAGCAGCCAAGACAGGGGGCTATCCGGCTACACCTTC.

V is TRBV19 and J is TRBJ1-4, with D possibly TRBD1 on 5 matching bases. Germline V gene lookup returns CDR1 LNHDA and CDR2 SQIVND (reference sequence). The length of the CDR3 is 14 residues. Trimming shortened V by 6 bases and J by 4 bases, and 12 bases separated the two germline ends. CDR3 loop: CASSKDSVNEKLFF. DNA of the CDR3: TGTGCCAGTAGCAAAGACAGTGTTAATGAAAAACTGTTTTTT.

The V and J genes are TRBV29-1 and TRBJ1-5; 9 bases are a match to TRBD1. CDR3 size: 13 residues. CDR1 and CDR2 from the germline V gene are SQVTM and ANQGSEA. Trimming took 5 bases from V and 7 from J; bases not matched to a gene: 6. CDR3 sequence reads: CSVWTGTGQPQHF. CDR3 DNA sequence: TGCAGCGTTTGGACAGGGACAGGGCAGCCCCAGCATTTT.

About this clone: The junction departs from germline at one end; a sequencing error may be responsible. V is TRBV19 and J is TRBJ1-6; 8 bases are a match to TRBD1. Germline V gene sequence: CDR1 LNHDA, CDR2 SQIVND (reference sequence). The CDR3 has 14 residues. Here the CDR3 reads CASSIGQGNSPLHF. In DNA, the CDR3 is TGTGCCAGTAGCATAGGACAGGGAAATTCACCCCTCCACTTT.

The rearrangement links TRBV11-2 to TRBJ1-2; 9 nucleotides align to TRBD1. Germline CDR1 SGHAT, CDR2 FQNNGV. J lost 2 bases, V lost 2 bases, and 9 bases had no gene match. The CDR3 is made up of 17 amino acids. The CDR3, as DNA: TGTGCCAGCAGCTTAAGGGGGCCTGACAGGGGGAACTATGGCTACACCTTC. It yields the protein CASSLRGPDRGNYGYTF.

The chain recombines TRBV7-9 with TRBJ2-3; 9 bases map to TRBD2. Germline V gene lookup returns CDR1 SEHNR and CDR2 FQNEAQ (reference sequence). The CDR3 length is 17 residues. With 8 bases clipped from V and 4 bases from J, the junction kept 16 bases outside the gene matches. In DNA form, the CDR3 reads TGTGCCAGCCAATACTCGCGGACTAGCGATTTGCCAGATACGCAGTATTTT. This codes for CASQYSRTSDLPDTQYF. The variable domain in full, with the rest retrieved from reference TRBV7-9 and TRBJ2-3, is DTGVSQNPRHKITKRGQNVTFRCDPISEHNRLYWYRQTLGQGPEFLTYFQNEAQLEKSRLLSDRFSAERPKGSFSTLEIQRTEQGDSAMYLCASQYSRTSDLPDTQYFGPGTRLTVL.

CDR3 sequence reads: CASSDLTENNSPLHF. The DNA for the CDR3 is TGTGCCAGCAGTGACCTGACAGAAAATAATTCACCCCTCCACTTT. The chain is built from TRBV6-1 and TRBJ1-6; weak D call: TRBD1 (5 bases). This CDR3 region has 15 residues. Trimming took 3 bases from V and 5 from J, leaving 11 bases between them. Germline lookup yields CDR1 MNHNS and CDR2 SASEGT.

The CDR3 is CASSLVLGGRETQYF. The CDR3 DNA reads as TGTGCCAGCAGCTTGGTCTTAGGGGGAAGGGAGACCCAGTACTTC. V and J are TRBV5-4 and TRBJ2-5; TRBD1 is a possible D gene (6 bases). CDR3 size: 15 residues. Per germline, CDR1 SGHNT and CDR2 YYREEE (reference sequence). Trimming took off 0 bases at V and 5 bases at J, with 14 bases between the two ends.

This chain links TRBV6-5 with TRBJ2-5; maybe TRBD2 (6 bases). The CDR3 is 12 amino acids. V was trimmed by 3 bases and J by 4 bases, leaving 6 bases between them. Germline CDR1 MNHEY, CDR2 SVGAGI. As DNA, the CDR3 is TGTGCCAGCAGTTATAGCGGAGAGACCCAGTACTTC. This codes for CASSYSGETQYF.

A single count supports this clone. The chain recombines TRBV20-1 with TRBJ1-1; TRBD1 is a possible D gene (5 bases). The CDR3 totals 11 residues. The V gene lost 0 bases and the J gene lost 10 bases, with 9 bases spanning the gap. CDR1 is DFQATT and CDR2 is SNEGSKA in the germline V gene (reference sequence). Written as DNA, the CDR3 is TGCAGTGCTAGAGATGGCAGGGCAGCTTTCTTT. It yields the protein CSARDGRAAFF.

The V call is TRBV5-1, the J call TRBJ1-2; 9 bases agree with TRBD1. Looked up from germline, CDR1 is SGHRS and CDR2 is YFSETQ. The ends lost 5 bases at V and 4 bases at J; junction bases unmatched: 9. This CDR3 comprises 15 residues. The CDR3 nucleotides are TGCGCCAGCAGAACAACAGGGGGCCCTGCCTATGGCTACACCTTC. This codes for CASRTTGGPAYGYTF.

This chain's CDR3 is CASTKEGQGNTGELFF. CDR3 bases: TGTGCCAGTACTAAAGAGGGTCAGGGGAACACCGGGGAGCTGTTTTTT. J is TRBJ2-2 and V is TRBV19, with D possibly being TRBD1 or TRBD2 (5 bases each). The CDR3 is 16 residues long. V was pared by 7 bases and J by 1 base, with 16 bases between. Germline loops: CDR1 LNHDA, CDR2 SQIVND (reference sequence). The entire variable domain, with the rest obtained from reference TRBV19 and TRBJ2-2, is as follows: DGGITQSPKYLFRKEGQNVTLSCEQNLNHDAMYWYRQDPGQGLRLIYYSQIVNDFQKGDIAEGYSVSREKKESFPLTVTSAQKNPTAFYLCASTKEGQGNTGELFFGEGSRLTVL.